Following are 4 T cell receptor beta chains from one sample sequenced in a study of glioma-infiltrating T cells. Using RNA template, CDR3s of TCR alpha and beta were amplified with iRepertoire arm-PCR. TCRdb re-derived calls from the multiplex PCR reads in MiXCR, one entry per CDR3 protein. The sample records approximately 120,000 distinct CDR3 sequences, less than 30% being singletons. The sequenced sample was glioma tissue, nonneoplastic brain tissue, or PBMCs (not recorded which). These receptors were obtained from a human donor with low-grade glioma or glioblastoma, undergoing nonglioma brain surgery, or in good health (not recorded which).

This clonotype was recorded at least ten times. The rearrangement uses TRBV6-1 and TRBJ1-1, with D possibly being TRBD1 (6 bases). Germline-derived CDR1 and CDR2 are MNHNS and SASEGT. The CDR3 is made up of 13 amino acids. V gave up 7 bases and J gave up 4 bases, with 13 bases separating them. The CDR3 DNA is TGTGCCAGCAATCAGAAGGGGGTCACTGAAGCTTTCTTT. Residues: CASNQKGVTEAFF.

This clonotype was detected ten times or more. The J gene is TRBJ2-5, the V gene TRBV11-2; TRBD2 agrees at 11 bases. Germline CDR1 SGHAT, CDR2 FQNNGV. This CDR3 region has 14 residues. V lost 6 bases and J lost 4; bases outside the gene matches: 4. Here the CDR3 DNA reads TGTGCCAGCAGATATAGCGGGAGGGTAGAGACCCAGTACTTC. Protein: CASRYSGRVETQYF.

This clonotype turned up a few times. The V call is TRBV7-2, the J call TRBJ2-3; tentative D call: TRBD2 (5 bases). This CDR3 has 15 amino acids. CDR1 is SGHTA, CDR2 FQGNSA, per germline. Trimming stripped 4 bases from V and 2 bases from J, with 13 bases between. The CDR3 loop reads CASSSRIDYTDTQYF. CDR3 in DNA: TGTGCCAGCAGCTCAAGAATCGACTACACAGATACGCAGTATTTT.

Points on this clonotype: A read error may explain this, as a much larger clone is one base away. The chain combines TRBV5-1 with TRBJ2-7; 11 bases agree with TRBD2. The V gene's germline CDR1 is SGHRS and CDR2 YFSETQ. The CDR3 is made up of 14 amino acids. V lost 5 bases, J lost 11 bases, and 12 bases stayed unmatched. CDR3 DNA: TGCGCCAGCAGTCTAACTAGCGGGAGTGGAGAGGAGTACTTC. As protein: CASSLTSGSGEEYF.